This TCR beta chain was sequenced during a study of T cells in Graves' hyperthyroidism and ophthalmopathy. The CDR3 runs to 12 residues. The V gene's germline CDR1 is LNHNV and CDR2 YYDKDF (reference sequence). RNA transcripts gave rise to amplified TCR beta CDR3 regions. HTBI primers were employed in a first-round RT-PCR of the TCR CDR3. One entry per CDR3 protein, called by TCRdb with MiXCR from the multiplex PCR reads. The repertoire holds under 250,000 distinct CDR3 sequences, with about 24% as singletons. The source of this sequence is a woman in her forties with Graves' ophthalmopathy. The chain employs TRBV15 and TRBJ2-7, with TRBD1 as a possible D gene (6 bases). The assigned J gene may be wrong: the sequence end matches TRBJ2-1 better. The sample was blood. The CDR3 DNA sequence: TGTGCCACCACCCAGGGGTCCTACGAGCAGTTCTTC. This gives the protein CATTQGSYEQFF.